This TCR beta chain stems from a study of cytotoxic CD8 clonotypes in ibrutinib-treated CLL. Study summary: Within the patient group, 11 were relapsed/refractory and roughly 15 treatment-naive, and some 18 were IGHV unmutated. Specimens for response were gathered following a median approximately 11 months of therapy, spanning 6 to 36.

CDR3 length: 15 residues. CDR1 GTSNPN and CDR2 SVGIG come from the germline V gene (reference sequence). With 1 base removed from V and 1 base from J, the gap between germline ends came to 11 bases. The table came from immunoSEQ multiplex PCR; TCRdb's copy has only in-frame clones and leaves some out. The sample has some 25,000 clones; around 84% are singletons. Study results and limitations: Baseline levels were approached again at progression, after clonality had risen at ibrutinib response.

This clone was detected only once. The antigen remains unidentified. Here the sequenced sample was PBMCs, taken before ibrutinib treatment. The rearrangement uses TRBV30 and TRBJ1-5; D possibly corresponds to TRBD1 (5 bases). This receptor was obtained from a human donor with chronic lymphocytic leukemia. The CDR3: CAWSGLGGSNQPQHF. The CDR3 coding sequence is TGTGCCTGGAGTGGCCTGGGGGGGAGCAATCAGCCCCAGCATTTT. The full variable domain, rest sourced from reference TRBV30 and TRBJ1-5, is SQTIHQWPATLVQPVGSPLSLECTVEGTSNPNLYWYRQAAGRGLQLLFYSVGIGQISSEVPQNLSASRPQDRQFILSSKKLLLSDSGFYLCAWSGLGGSNQPQHFGDGTRLSIL.